This T cell receptor beta chain was sequenced for a study of blood T cell repertoires in COVID-19 (TCRdb year 2020). At the level of the whole study: Samples covering the acute and convalescent phases of COVID-19 were provided by collaborators in the United States, Italy and Spain. The samples were drawn from the first 160 participants of the ongoing ImmuneRACE study and from 1,254 subjects provided by 6 global collaborators. A freely available public database, intended as a resource for researchers studying the immune response to SARS-CoV-2, is where the repertoires were released. Nearly every sample came with metadata listing a de-identified subject ID, COVID-19 status, age in years and sex. Where HLA class I and class II types were available, the types were taken from metadata supplied by the sample provider, not from assay-based typing. The dataset comprised deeply sampled blood TCRbeta repertoires from subjects exposed to, actively infected with, or recovered from COVID-19. The material from the prospective study consisted of cDNA or gDNA derived from T cells, B-cell-depleted T cells, or PBMCs. On the study overall, not on this receptor specifically: Clinical and demographic metadata were provided uncurated, with the amount varying by source and participant.

One collaborating source in Seattle enrolled patients while the patients were actively infected and followed the patients over time throughout the course of disease. The collaborating institutions used their own protocols to collect whole blood in K2EDTA tubes. For TCRbeta analysis, collaborator samples were shipped as frozen whole blood, as isolated PBMCs, or as DNA extracted from either sample type. TCRbeta CDR3 regions were amplified from genomic DNA using the immunoSEQ Assay, a bias-controlled multiplex PCR. The published analysis was carried out like this. Nucleated cell counts per sample were estimated from amplification of reference gene primers within the assay. Sequence reads were collapsed and filtered to measure the absolute abundance of every unique TCRbeta CDR3 rearrangement. Productive Simpson clonality was computed per sample as the square root of Simpson's diversity index over productive rearrangements. Here the immuneACCESS table is served through TCRdb, limited to in-frame sequences with V and J called. Missing clones are a known gap in these copies; in checked studies unresolved V genes cover under half, and the rest lacks a known reason. That table furnishes V, J and clone size, whereas the DNA furnished D and trimming. The sample records around 57,000 clones, roughly 90% of which are singletons. The ten biggest clones cover 22% of the sample.

Trimming removed 6 bases from V and 4 bases from J; the gene matches leave 7 bases unexplained. The germline V gene specifies MNHEY as CDR1 and SVGAGI as CDR2. Taken from cysteine to phenylalanine, the CDR3 has 14 residues. Just CDR3 DNA is preserved here, 42 bases in frame from base 1. To note about this clone: Which antigen it targets is not known. There are no base qualities to consult, and no much larger clone falls within one base.

The sample comprised peripheral blood. This sequence originates from a woman of 80 years or more with COVID-19, enrolled during active disease. The sequence links TRBV6-5 to TRBJ2-7; TRBD1 matches 9 bases in the middle. The sequence in DNA is TGTGCCAGCAGGTGGGACAGGGAGCCATACGAGCAGTACTTC. Its coded protein is CASRWDREPYEQYF.